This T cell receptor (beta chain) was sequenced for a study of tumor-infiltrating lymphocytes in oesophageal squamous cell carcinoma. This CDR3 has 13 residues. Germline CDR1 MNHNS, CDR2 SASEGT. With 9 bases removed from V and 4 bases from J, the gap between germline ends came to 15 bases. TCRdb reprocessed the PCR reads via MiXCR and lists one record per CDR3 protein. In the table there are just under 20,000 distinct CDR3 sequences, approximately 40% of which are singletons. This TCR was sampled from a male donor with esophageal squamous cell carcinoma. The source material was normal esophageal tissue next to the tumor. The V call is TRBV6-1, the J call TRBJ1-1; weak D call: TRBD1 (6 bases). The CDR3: CASSGARGTEAFF. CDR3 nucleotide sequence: TGTGCCAGTTCAGGGGCGCGGGGCACTGAAGCTTTCTTT.